These 23 T cell receptor beta chains originate from one sample sequenced in a study of control samples from healthy donors and cancer patients. Method: immunoSEQ multiplex PCR; TCRdb's copy keeps in-frame clones and lacks some. This table holds 80,000 to 100,000 clones, around nine tenths found once. Sequences were obtained from blood. Source of these receptors: a human donor in good health. The donor label of this sample is uncertain.

As DNA, the CDR3 is TGTGCCAGCAGCCAAGTTGCCCGACTAGCGGGGGGGGCGGCCGGGGAGCTGTTTTTT. It specifies CASSQVARLAGGAAGELFF. The chain employs TRBV3-1 (or the pseudogene TRBV3-2) and TRBJ2-2; 14 bases match TRBD2. CDR1 LGHDT and CDR2 YNNKEL come from the germline V gene (reference sequence). The CDR3 has 19 residues. The J segment lost 6 bases and the V segment lost 1 base, leaving 10 bases of the junction unmatched.

This clone was counted a single time. This rearrangement joins TRBV27 to TRBJ2-5, with D maybe TRBD2 (5 bases). The CDR3 spans 13 residues. V shed 5 bases and J shed 5 bases, with 12 bases lying between them. Per the germline V gene, CDR1 is MNHEY and CDR2 is SMNVEV (reference sequence). CDR3 sequence: CASSVGSRETQYF. CDR3 nucleotide sequence: TGTGCCAGCAGTGTAGGGAGCAGGGAGACCCAGTACTTC.

The chain couples TRBV19 to TRBJ1-5, with a weak D call TRBD1 (5 bases). Trimming cost V 5 bases and J 0 bases, with 8 bases left between them. The germline V gene encodes CDR1 LNHDA and CDR2 SQIVND (reference sequence). The CDR3 has 14 residues. CDR3 in DNA: TGTGCCAGTAGTCTACAGGTTAGCAATCAGCCCCAGCATTTT. Translation gives CASSLQVSNQPQHF.

The V gene is TRBV6-4, the J gene TRBJ2-1; TRBD2 aligns across 8 bases. This CDR3 has 15 amino acids. Looked up from germline, CDR1 is MRHNA and CDR2 is SNTAGT. V trimming: 4 bases; J trimming: 3 bases; junction bases outside the gene matches: 5. CDR3 protein: CASSVSGGDYNEQFF. The CDR3 DNA reads as TGTGCCAGCAGTGTAAGCGGGGGAGACTACAATGAGCAGTTCTTC.

This rearrangement joins TRBV19 to TRBJ1-2, with D unresolved. Between the trimmed V and J ends, which lost 4 bases and 7 bases, there was a span of 16 bases. In germline, CDR1 is LNHDA, CDR2 SQIVND (reference sequence). This CDR3 contains 14 residues. CDR3 sequence reads: CASSRFVGEAGYTF. The DNA of the CDR3 is TGTGCCAGTAGTAGATTCGTTGGGGAGGCTGGCTACACCTTC. Filled out from reference TRBV19 and TRBJ1-2, the complete variable domain reads DGGITQSPKYLFRKEGQNVTLSCEQNLNHDAMYWYRQDPGQGLRLIYYSQIVNDFQKGDIAEGYSVSREKKESFPLTVTSAQKNPTAFYLCASSRFVGEAGYTFGSGTRLTVV.

The V gene is TRBV6-5, the J gene TRBJ2-5; possibly TRBD1 for D (6 bases). Germline V gives CDR1 MNHEY, CDR2 SVGAGI. Trimming took 5 bases from V and 2 from J, leaving 9 bases between them. CDR3 length equals 13 residues. The CDR3 here is CASSPGQQETQYF. In DNA, the CDR3 is TGTGCCAGCAGTCCTGGACAGCAAGAGACCCAGTACTTC.

The rearrangement joins TRBV6-5 to TRBJ2-7; D unclear. The CDR3 has 10 amino acids. The germline V and J ends were trimmed by 8 bases and 5 bases, with 7 bases remaining between them. Germline-derived CDR1 and CDR2 are MNHEY and SVGAGI. CDR3 region: CASAVHEQYF. In nucleotides, the CDR3 is TGTGCCAGCGCTGTCCACGAGCAGTACTTC.

V usage is TRBV7-8 and J usage is TRBJ2-3, with a weak D call TRBD1 (6 bases). Per germline, CDR1 SGHVS and CDR2 FQNEAQ. This CDR3 region has 13 residues. V was pared by 3 bases and J by 13 bases, with 17 bases between. The CDR3 loop is CASSFIGQRRKYF. CDR3 DNA sequence: TGTGCCAGCAGCTTTATTGGACAGCGTAGAAAGTATTTT.

This chain links TRBV18 with TRBJ1-3; D may be TRBD1 (6 bases). Germline loops: CDR1 KGHSH, CDR2 LQKENI. Trimming shortened V by 3 bases and J by 0 bases, and 12 bases separated the two germline ends. The CDR3 sequence is 16 residues long. This CDR3 reads CASSPQGQTSGNTIYF. The DNA for the CDR3 is TGTGCCAGCTCACCCCAGGGACAAACCTCTGGAAACACCATATATTTT.

The chain is built from TRBV5-1 and TRBJ1-1; unclear D gene. The germline V and J ends were trimmed by 4 bases and 2 bases, with 12 bases remaining between them. Germline V gene lookup returns CDR1 SGHRS and CDR2 YFSETQ. CDR3 length: 14 amino acids. The CDR3 DNA reads TGCGCCAGCAGCCCTGAGATTACTAACACTGAAGCTTTCTTT. This codes for CASSPEITNTEAFF.

This chain links TRBV4-1 with TRBJ1-2; 9 nucleotides agree with TRBD1. Germline values: CDR1 MGHRA, CDR2 YSYEKL. Trimming at V came to 4 bases and at J to 8 bases, leaving 8 bases not matched to a gene. CDR3 length: 14 amino acids. The CDR3 DNA reads as TGCGCCAGCAGCCGGCCCGGGACAGGGAAAGGCTACACCTTC. Amino acids: CASSRPGTGKGYTF.

The chain is built from TRBV27 and TRBJ1-2, with a tentative D call TRBD1 (5 bases). Trimming removed 6 bases at V and 7 bases at J, with 21 bases between. This CDR3 region has 15 residues. The germline CDR1 and CDR2 sequences are MNHEY and SMNVEV (reference sequence). CDR3 sequence reads: CASRGTTVTVGGYTF. The CDR3 coding sequence is TGTGCCAGCAGGGGCACGACAGTTACCGTGGGTGGCTACACCTTC.

The DNA for the CDR3 is TGTGCCAGTAGTATTGACACATTTAACTATGGCTACACCTTC. Translated: CASSIDTFNYGYTF. The chain employs TRBV19 and TRBJ1-2; D is undetermined. The CDR3 contains 14 residues. V dropped 3 bases and J dropped 1 base, with 9 bases sitting between them. Looked up from germline, CDR1 is LNHDA and CDR2 is SQIVND (reference sequence).

The chain links TRBV5-5 to TRBJ2-1, with no clear D. The germline V gene encodes CDR1 SGHKS and CDR2 YYEKEE (reference sequence). The CDR3 length is 12 residues. Trimming pared 5 bases from V and 4 bases from J, leaving 7 bases between. In DNA, the CDR3 is TGTGCCAGCAGGGTCTATTACAATGAGCAGTTCTTC. It yields the protein CASRVYYNEQFF.

The chain uses TRBV7-8 and TRBJ2-7, with D tentatively TRBD1 (6 bases). The V gene lost 5 bases and the J gene lost 3 bases, with 8 bases spanning the gap. Germline assignment: CDR1 SGHVS and CDR2 FQNEAQ. There are 12 residues in the CDR3. DNA of the CDR3: TGTGCCAGCAGCCCGGGACACTACGAGCAGTACTTC. Amino acid sequence: CASSPGHYEQYF.

The chain couples TRBV9 to TRBJ2-3; 7 positions agree with TRBD2. The CDR3 sequence is 14 residues long. Germline assignment: CDR1 SGDLS and CDR2 YYNGEE. V lost 5 bases, J lost 3 bases, and 6 bases stayed unmatched. The CDR3 DNA is TGTGCCAGCAGTCGGGGCGGGGGAACAGATACGCAGTATTTT. This gives the protein CASSRGGGTDTQYF. Full variable domain (remainder filled in from reference TRBV9 and TRBJ2-3): DSGVTQTPKHLITATGQRVTLRCSPRSGDLSVYWYQQSLDQGLQFLIQYYNGEERAKGNILERFSAQQFPDLHSELNLSSLELGDSALYFCASSRGGGTDTQYFGPGTRLTVL.

This rearrangement joins TRBV7-3 to TRBJ2-5, with 8 bases matching TRBD1. V was pared by 5 bases and J by 5 bases, with 10 bases of the junction left unmatched. From germline, CDR1 is SGHTA and CDR2 FQGTGA. The CDR3 runs 15 residues. DNA of the CDR3: TGTGCCAGCAGCGAAGGTGGACAGGGCAGCGAGACCCAGTACTTC. As protein: CASSEGGQGSETQYF.

The chain carries TRBV12-3 or TRBV12-4 and TRBJ1-1; maybe TRBD1 (6 bases). Trimming took 7 bases from V and 5 from J, leaving 14 bases between them. The CDR3 is 13 amino acids. CDR3 in amino acids: CASNRGGNTEAFF. The CDR3 nucleotides read TGTGCCAGCAACCGAGGGGGAAATACTGAAGCTTTCTTT.

The rearrangement uses TRBV7-2 and TRBJ1-5, with a tentative D call TRBD1 (5 bases). Trimming took 5 bases from V and 4 from J, leaving 12 bases between them. The germline V gene encodes CDR1 SGHTA and CDR2 FQGNSA. This CDR3 is 14 amino acids long. CDR3 DNA: TGTGCCAGCAGCAACGACAGATCTAATCAGCCCCAGCATTTT. The encoded protein is CASSNDRSNQPQHF.

The chain joins TRBV6-5 to TRBJ2-7; D not certain. In germline, CDR1 is MNHEY, CDR2 SVGAGI. This CDR3 has 13 residues. V gave up 6 bases and J gave up 2 bases, with 11 bases separating them. In nucleotides, the CDR3 is TGTGCCAGCAGCCCCCAACTAACCTACGAGCAGTACTTC. As protein: CASSPQLTYEQYF.

This sequence joins TRBV6-6 and TRBJ1-5, with a weak D call TRBD1 (6 bases). CDR1 is MNHNY and CDR2 is SVGAGI in the germline V gene (reference sequence). The CDR3 contains 14 residues. V lost 5 bases to trimming and J lost 6 bases, with 14 bases between them. The CDR3 loop is CASSPRGTGQPQHF. Here the CDR3 DNA reads TGTGCCAGCAGTCCCAGGGGCACGGGTCAGCCCCAGCATTTT.

V gene TRBV9 combines with J gene TRBJ2-5, with a weak D call TRBD2 (5 bases). V dropped 3 bases and J dropped 9 bases, with 12 bases sitting between them. The CDR3 loop spans 12 amino acids. From germline, CDR1 is SGDLS and CDR2 YYNGEE. DNA of the CDR3: TGTGCCAGCAGCGATCCTAGCCCGTCCCAGTACTTC. Translated: CASSDPSPSQYF.

This chain links TRBV5-6 with TRBJ2-7; D remains unclear. The ends were cut back, 6 bases at V and 5 bases at J, with 15 bases in the middle. The CDR3 loop spans 13 amino acids. CDR1 is SGHDT and CDR2 is YYEEEE in the germline V gene. The CDR3 DNA follows: TGTGCCAGCATGGATAGGGTGGTGAACGAGCAGTACTTC. Protein sequence: CASMDRVVNEQYF. Full variable domain (missing parts from reference TRBV5-6 and TRBJ2-7): DAGVTQSPTHLIKTRGQQVTLRCSPKSGHDTVSWYQQALGQGPQFIFQYYEEEERQRGNFPDRFSGHQFPNYSSELNVNALLLGDSALYLCASMDRVVNEQYFGPGTRLTVT.